Listed here are 18 T cell receptor beta chains from one sample, sequenced in a study of vaccination effects on CD4 cells after COVID-19. Peptide-pool stimulation followed by sequencing identified expanded antigen-specific CD4+ clonotypes in the ViraFEST assay. Subsequent to ten to eleven days of culture, CD4+ T cells were isolated. No antigens are known for them. The method was immunoSEQ multiplex PCR; TCRdb's version includes in-frame clones alone and lacks a portion of them. Of 20,000 to 25,000 clones listed, around 72% are singletons. Sequencing was performed on CD4+ T cells from PBMCs cultured with HCoV-229E spike peptides, taken before COVID-19 vaccination. Receptor source: a human donor who received a COVID-19 vaccine.

The J gene is TRBJ1-2, the V gene TRBV5-6; D is uncertain. The CDR3 is 15 residues long. Germline loops: CDR1 SGHDT, CDR2 YYEEEE. V gave up 4 bases and J gave up 6 bases, with 19 bases separating them. CDR3 coding DNA: TGTGCCAGCAGCCTACCGGCCCGGGGAACGGATGGCTACACCTTC. It yields the protein CASSLPARGTDGYTF.

This clone has only one observation. This chain joins TRBV25-1 and TRBJ1-4; D is perhaps TRBD1 (6 bases). Germline-derived CDR1 and CDR2 are MGHDK and SYGVNS. CDR3 length equals 17 residues. The V gene lost 0 bases and the J gene lost 2 bases, with 13 bases spanning the gap. CDR3 amino acids: CASSEYGRGPTNEKLFF. In DNA, the CDR3 is TGTGCCAGCAGTGAATATGGGCGGGGGCCTACTAATGAAAAACTGTTTTTT.

The V gene is TRBV29-1, the J gene TRBJ1-2; D is undetermined. The CDR3 runs 12 residues. Germline V gene sequence: CDR1 SQVTM, CDR2 ANQGSEA. Trimming took off 2 bases at V and 5 bases at J, with 9 bases between the two ends. Written as DNA, the CDR3 is TGCAGCGTTGAACCTAACCTTTATGGCTACACCTTC. Translation gives CSVEPNLYGYTF.

CDR3 coding DNA: TGCGCCAGCAGCTTGGCCCTAGCGGGTGGAAACAATGAGCAGTTCTTC. Encoded protein: CASSLALAGGNNEQFF. The gene calls are TRBV5-1 and TRBJ2-1; 8 nucleotides line up with TRBD2. Germline assignment: CDR1 SGHRS and CDR2 YFSETQ. The J segment lost 5 bases and the V segment lost 0 bases, leaving 7 bases of the junction unmatched. This CDR3 is 16 amino acids long.

The chain is built from TRBV23-1 and TRBJ1-2; 7 positions match TRBD1. TRBV23-1 is an ORF; its function is uncertain. This CDR3 spans 18 amino acids. Germline trimming cut 0 bases from V and 4 bases from J; bases unmatched to any gene: 14. CDR3 coding DNA: TGCGCCAGCAGTCAATCTATTCTCGAGACAGGGCTACGCTATGGCTACACCTTC. Translating gives CASSQSILETGLRYGYTF.

A word on this clone: The sample carries other DNA sequences with the same CDR3. In DNA form, the CDR3 reads TGTGCCAGCAGAGGGACCTATAGCAATCAGCCCCAGCATTTT. Amino acids: CASRGTYSNQPQHF. The chain combines TRBV2 with TRBJ1-5, with D possibly TRBD1 on 5 matching bases. With 6 bases removed from V and 0 bases from J, the gap between germline ends came to 9 bases. The CDR3 loop spans 14 amino acids. From germline, CDR1 is SNHLY and CDR2 FYNNEI.

The chain recombines TRBV27 with TRBJ2-7, with TRBD1 matching over 8 bases. This CDR3 region has 18 residues. The germline V gene encodes CDR1 MNHEY and CDR2 SMNVEV (reference sequence). V shed 5 bases and J 2 bases; nucleotides not matched to a gene: 17. DNA for the CDR3: TGTGCCAGCAGTACTAGACAGGGGAAGATAAGTTTCCCCTACGAGCAGTACTTC. Translation: CASSTRQGKISFPYEQYF.

The CDR3 protein is CSVDGRAGGHNEQYF. In nucleotides, the CDR3 is TGCAGCGTTGACGGGCGAGCGGGAGGGCACAACGAGCAGTACTTC. The chain couples TRBV29-1 to TRBJ2-7; TRBD2 matches at 10 bases. Germline CDR1 and CDR2: SQVTM and ANQGSEA. The V segment lost 3 bases and the J segment 5 bases; nucleotides outside the gene matches: 10. There are 15 residues in the CDR3.

The chain is built from TRBV27 and TRBJ2-7, with 7 bases lining up with TRBD2. The V gene end was trimmed by 10 bases and the J gene end by 3 bases; junction bases not matched to a gene: 9. The CDR3 totals 13 residues. From germline, CDR1 is MNHEY and CDR2 SMNVEV (reference sequence). The CDR3 reads CANGGSRVYEQYF. The CDR3 DNA reads as TGTGCCAACGGGGGGTCGCGGGTCTACGAGCAGTACTTC.

J is TRBJ2-5 and V is TRBV7-9; TRBD2 agrees at 8 bases. Germline V gene sequence: CDR1 SEHNR, CDR2 FQNEAQ (reference sequence). This CDR3 spans 13 amino acids. J lost 4 bases, V lost 4 bases, and 2 bases had no gene match. The CDR3 DNA follows: TGTGCCAGCAGCTCGGGAGGGCCAGAGACCCAGTACTTC. As protein: CASSSGGPETQYF.

The rearrangement joins TRBV3-1 (or the pseudogene TRBV3-2) to TRBJ2-1; unclear D gene. The CDR3 is 14 residues long. From germline, CDR1 is LGHDT and CDR2 YNNKEL (reference sequence). V lost 1 base, J lost 4 bases, and 8 bases lay in between. The chain's CDR3 is CASSQVIKYNEQFF. The CDR3 DNA follows: TGTGCCAGCAGCCAAGTTATCAAGTACAATGAGCAGTTCTTC.

This clone was recorded once. The genes are TRBV6-5 and TRBJ1-4, with D unresolved. CDR3 length: 14 residues. Trimming cost V 6 bases and J 3 bases, with 11 bases left between them. The germline V gene encodes CDR1 MNHEY and CDR2 SVGAGI. The CDR3 loop reads CASRLGGSNEKLFF. The CDR3 region has the DNA TGTGCCAGCAGGCTTGGAGGGTCTAATGAAAAACTGTTTTTT.

This sequence joins TRBV2 and TRBJ2-1, with unresolved D. V was clipped by 6 bases and J by 3 bases, with 15 bases between them. CDR1 is SNHLY and CDR2 is FYNNEI in the germline V gene. CDR3 size: 15 residues. The CDR3 here is CASSTQTWIYNEQFF. Here the CDR3 DNA reads TGTGCCAGCAGCACCCAGACATGGATCTACAATGAGCAGTTCTTC.

The gene calls are TRBV11-2 and TRBJ2-7, with a weak D call TRBD1 (5 bases). V dropped 4 bases and J dropped 2 bases, with 15 bases sitting between them. From germline, CDR1 is SGHAT and CDR2 FQNNGV. CDR3 size: 15 residues. The CDR3 loop is CASSSLRGLTYEQYF. In DNA form, the CDR3 reads TGTGCCAGCAGCTCTTTAAGGGGCCTAACCTACGAGCAGTACTTC.

V and J are TRBV29-1 and TRBJ2-7, with 12 bases lining up with TRBD2. Germline assignment: CDR1 SQVTM and CDR2 ANQGSEA. The trim removed 6 bases at V and 0 bases at J, leaving 9 bases unmatched. There are 16 residues in the CDR3. The CDR3 bases are TGCAGCGTCCAATGGTGGACTAGCGGGACCTCCTACGAGCAGTACTTC. Its translation is CSVQWWTSGTSYEQYF.

The genes are TRBV15 and TRBJ1-2; unclear D gene. Trimming took 4 bases from V and 6 from J, leaving 15 bases between them. The CDR3 has 14 residues. CDR1 is LNHNV, CDR2 YYDKDF, per germline (reference sequence). CDR3 sequence reads: CATSNRAVRHGYTF. The DNA of the CDR3 is TGTGCCACCAGCAACCGGGCCGTAAGGCATGGCTACACCTTC.

The V call is TRBV3-1 (or the pseudogene TRBV3-2), the J call TRBJ2-2; 9 bases align to TRBD1. J was trimmed by 12 bases and V by 6 bases; bases with no gene match: 5. CDR1 is LGHDT and CDR2 is YNNKEL in the germline V gene (reference sequence). This CDR3 has 12 amino acids. The CDR3 region is CASSRTGVKLFF. DNA for the CDR3: TGTGCCAGCAGTCGGACAGGGGTGAAGCTGTTTTTT.

The rearrangement uses TRBV27 and TRBJ1-5; 8 bases fit TRBD1. After removal of 3 bases from V and 6 bases from J, the junction contained 1 base not matched to a gene. This CDR3 is 13 amino acids long. Germline V gene lookup returns CDR1 MNHEY and CDR2 SMNVEV (reference sequence). Here the CDR3 DNA reads TGTGCCAGCAGTTTTACAGGGGGTCAGCCCCAGCATTTT. Its translation is CASSFTGGQPQHF.